This T cell receptor beta chain was sequenced for a study of preoperative IRX-2 immunotherapy in early breast cancer. Sample treatment: preoperative locoregional IRX-2 cytokine immunotherapy. Patients received preoperative, locoregional IRX-2 cytokine immunotherapy in a phase Ib study. This table comes from immunoSEQ multiplex PCR, and its TCRdb copy is limited to in-frame clones, with some not included. The sample includes 30,000 to 45,000 clones, 65% to 90% of them seen just once. V lost 1 base and J 1 base, leaving 8 bases between the germline ends. The CDR3 has 14 residues. CDR1 and CDR2 from the germline V gene are SGHRS and YFSETQ.

The genes are TRBV5-1 and TRBJ1-2, with D unclear. This TCR was recovered from a human donor with breast cancer. The specimen was lymph node tissue, collected after IRX-2 immunotherapy. The CDR3 nucleotides read TGCGCCAGCAGCTTGTCGCAGGTTAACTATGGCTACACCTTC. This codes for CASSLSQVNYGYTF.